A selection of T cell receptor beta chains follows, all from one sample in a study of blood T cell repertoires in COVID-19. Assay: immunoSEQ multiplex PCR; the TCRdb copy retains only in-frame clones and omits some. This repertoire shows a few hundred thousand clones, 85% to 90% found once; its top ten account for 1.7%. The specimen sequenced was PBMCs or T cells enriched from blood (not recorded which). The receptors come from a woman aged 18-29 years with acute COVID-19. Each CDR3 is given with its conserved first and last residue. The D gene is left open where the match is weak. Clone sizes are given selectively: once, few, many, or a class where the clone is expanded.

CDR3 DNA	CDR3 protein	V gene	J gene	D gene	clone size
TGTGCCAGCAGGGCGACAGGGTCTAACTATGGCTACACCTTC	CASRATGSNYGYTF	TRBV27	TRBJ1-2	TRBD1	-
TGTGCCAGTAGCCACGCCGGGACAATGGGCTGGGAGCTGTTTTTT	CASSHAGTMGWELFF	TRBV19	TRBJ2-2	-	few
TGCAGCGTTTCCGGTCGGGACAGCCGCTCTGGGGCCAACGTCCTGACTTTC	CSVSGRDSRSGANVLTF	TRBV29-1	TRBJ2-6	TRBD1	few
TGTGCCAGCAGCTTAGAATACTCTGGGGCCAACGTCCTGACTTTC	CASSLEYSGANVLTF	TRBV7-9	TRBJ2-6	-	-
TGTGCCAGCAGCCCCCCGAGCGGGAGCTCCTACGAGCAGTACTTC	CASSPPSGSSYEQYF	TRBV7-9	TRBJ2-7	TRBD2	-
TGTGCCAGCAGTGGTTCTAAGTACACAGATACGCAGTATTTT	CASSGSKYTDTQYF	TRBV2	TRBJ2-3	-	-
TGTGCCAGCAGTTTGGGGGGGTCGGGCAATCAGCCCCAGCATTTT	CASSLGGSGNQPQHF	TRBV28	TRBJ1-5	-	-
TGTGCCAGCAGTTTTCTTAGCGGGAAAAGCGAGCAGTACTTC	CASSFLSGKSEQYF	TRBV28	TRBJ2-7	TRBD2	-
TGCGCCAGCAGCCAAGATTTTGGTAGCTCTCAGGAGCAGTACTTC	CASSQDFGSSQEQYF	TRBV4-1	TRBJ2-7	-	-
TGTGCCAGTAGCGGGGGGGGCGAGAGGGTGAGCGACAATGAGCAGTTCTTC	CASSGGGERVSDNEQFF	TRBV19	TRBJ2-1	TRBD2	-
TGTGCCACCAGCAGAGATGTAGCGGGCCTCGAGCAGTTCTTC	CATSRDVAGLEQFF	TRBV15	TRBJ2-1	TRBD2	once
TGTGCCAGTAGTATTCTTGTCGGGTCCTACAATGAGCAGTTCTTC	CASSILVGSYNEQFF	TRBV19	TRBJ2-1	-	once
TGTGCCAGTAGTATGGGGGCAGCCTCCTACAATGAGCAGTTCTTC	CASSMGAASYNEQFF	TRBV19	TRBJ2-1	-	-
TGTGCCAGCAGTTATTACGGGGAGCTGTTTTTT	CASSYYGELFF	TRBV6-5	TRBJ2-2	-	-
TGTGCCAGCAGTGACTCGGACAGAGGCACGGGGGGCTACACCTTC	CASSDSDRGTGGYTF	TRBV6-4	TRBJ1-2	-	-
TGTGCCAGCAGGGGGGCGAGGGGGCGCCTTCAGCCCCAGCATTTT	CASRGARGRLQPQHF	TRBV28	TRBJ1-5	TRBD1	once
TGTGCCAGCAGCCTACCGGGACTAGCGGGAGTCCAAGAGACCCAGTACTTC	CASSLPGLAGVQETQYF	TRBV28	TRBJ2-5	TRBD2	-
TGTGCCAGCTTAGAGCGGGTCTACAATGAGCAGTTCTTC	CASLERVYNEQFF	TRBV5-6	TRBJ2-1	-	few
TGTGCCAGCAGCCGCTGGACAGGGGGCGTTTCGCCATCTGGGGCCAACGTCCTGACTTTC	CASSRWTGGVSPSGANVLTF	TRBV13	TRBJ2-6	TRBD1	-
TGTGCCTGGAGTGCCTGGACAGGGAGCAATCAGCCCCAGCATTTT	CAWSAWTGSNQPQHF	TRBV30	TRBJ1-5	TRBD1	-
TGTGCCAGTAAAGCTTACACTGAAGCTTTCTTT	CASKAYTEAFF	TRBV19	TRBJ1-1	-	-
TGTGCCAGCAGAAAAAGCGGGAGGCCCTACAATGAGCAGTTCTTC	CASRKSGRPYNEQFF	TRBV6-5	TRBJ2-1	TRBD2	-
TGTGCCATCAGGGGGACAGGGCCTGGAAATTCACCCCTCCACTTT	CAIRGTGPGNSPLHF	TRBV10-3	TRBJ1-6	TRBD1	-
TGTGCCAGCAGCTTCGGCAGGGAGGTCGGTCAGCCCCAGCATTTT	CASSFGREVGQPQHF	TRBV11-2	TRBJ1-5	-	-
TGTGCCAGCAAAGGGCAAACAGGGGTTAGTTATGGCTACACCTTC	CASKGQTGVSYGYTF	TRBV4-2	TRBJ1-2	TRBD1	-
TGTGCCAGCAGTGGGACCGTCGGGAGTTCTGCGGGTGAGCAGTTCTTC	CASSGTVGSSAGEQFF	TRBV6-4	TRBJ2-1	-	-
TGTGCCAGCAGCGTTGACAGGGGAAGCACTGAAGCTTTCTTT	CASSVDRGSTEAFF	TRBV11-2	TRBJ1-1	TRBD1	-
TGTGCCAGCAGCTTAAAAGGGGGGACAGGCCTCAATGAGCAGTTCTTC	CASSLKGGTGLNEQFF	TRBV7-3	TRBJ2-1	TRBD1	-
TGTGCCAGCTCACTAACCGTGACAGGTGTTTTTCGGCACGCTGAAGCTTTCTTT	CASSLTVTGVFRHAEAFF	TRBV18	TRBJ1-1	-	-
TGTGCCAGCAGCCAAGTCGCCGGGACTAGGCCCTACGAGCAGTACTTC	CASSQVAGTRPYEQYF	TRBV14	TRBJ2-7	TRBD2	-
TGTGCCAGCAGCTCTTCGACAGGGGGCAGCTATGGCTACACCTTC	CASSSSTGGSYGYTF	TRBV7-9	TRBJ1-2	TRBD1	-
TGTGCCACCAGTGATTTTCGGGGGACAGCTGTCTACAATGAGCAGTTCTTC	CATSDFRGTAVYNEQFF	TRBV24-1	TRBJ2-1	-	few
TGTGCCAGCAGCCTCTCGGGGTCCCTAAACTATGGCTACACCTTC	CASSLSGSLNYGYTF	TRBV25-1	TRBJ1-2	-	-
TGTGCCAGCAGCCCCTTTTCTAGGACTTCGTCCAATTCACCCCTCCACTTT	CASSPFSRTSSNSPLHF	TRBV9	TRBJ1-6	-	few
TGCAGCGTGGGACAGGGCCCGGGGGGTGAAGCTTTCTTT	CSVGQGPGGEAFF	TRBV29-1	TRBJ1-1	TRBD1	once
TGTGCCACCATCAAGGGGGCAACCGGAGGGGCCGAGCAGTACTTC	CATIKGATGGAEQYF	TRBV6-5	TRBJ2-7	-	-
TGTGCCAGCAGCTTGTTTAGGGGCGGTCAGGGAACCTACGAGCAGTACTTC	CASSLFRGGQGTYEQYF	TRBV5-4	TRBJ2-7	-	-
TGTGCCAGCAGTGTTTTCGGACAGGGGGGGCTCGAGCAGTACTTC	CASSVFGQGGLEQYF	TRBV2	TRBJ2-7	TRBD1	-
TGCGCCAGCAGCCAAGCGCTGGGACAGAACACTGAAGCTTTCTTT	CASSQALGQNTEAFF	TRBV4-1	TRBJ1-1	-	once
TGTGCCAGCACTCCGATCGGGGCGGGGGGCTACACCTTC	CASTPIGAGGYTF	TRBV6-5	TRBJ1-2	-	-
TGTGCCAGCAGTGAACCAGCGGGAGGGCCATATGAGCAGTTCTTC	CASSEPAGGPYEQFF	TRBV6-1	TRBJ2-1	TRBD2	-
TGTGCCAGCAGTTACGCGGGCAATGAGCAGTTCTTC	CASSYAGNEQFF	TRBV6-5	TRBJ2-1	-	-
TGTGCCAGTAGTGAAGGACAGGGATATGAAAAACTGTTTTTT	CASSEGQGYEKLFF	TRBV19	TRBJ1-4	TRBD1	-
TGCAGTGCTAGTGTTTGGCGGGAGTCATTGTACGAGCAGTACTTC	CSASVWRESLYEQYF	TRBV20-1	TRBJ2-7	TRBD2	-
TGTGCCAGCAGCCAAGATTCCGGACTAGCGGGAGAGCCCTACAATGAGCAGTTCTTC	CASSQDSGLAGEPYNEQFF	TRBV14	TRBJ2-1	TRBD2	-